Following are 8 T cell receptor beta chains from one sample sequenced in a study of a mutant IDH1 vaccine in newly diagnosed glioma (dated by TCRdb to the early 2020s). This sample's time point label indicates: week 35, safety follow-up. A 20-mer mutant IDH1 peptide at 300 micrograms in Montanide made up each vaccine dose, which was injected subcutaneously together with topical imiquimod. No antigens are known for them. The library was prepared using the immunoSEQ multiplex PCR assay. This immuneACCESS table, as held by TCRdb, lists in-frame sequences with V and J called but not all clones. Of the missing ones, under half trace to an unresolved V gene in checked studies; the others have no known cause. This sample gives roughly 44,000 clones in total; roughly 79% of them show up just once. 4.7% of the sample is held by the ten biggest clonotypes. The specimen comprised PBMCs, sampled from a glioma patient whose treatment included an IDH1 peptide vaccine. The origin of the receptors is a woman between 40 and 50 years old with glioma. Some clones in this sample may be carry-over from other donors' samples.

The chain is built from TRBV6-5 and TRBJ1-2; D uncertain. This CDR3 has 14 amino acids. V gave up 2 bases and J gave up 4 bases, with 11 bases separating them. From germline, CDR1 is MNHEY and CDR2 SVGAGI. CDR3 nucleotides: TGTGCCAGCAGTTACATATCATCCTCCTATGGCTACACCTTC. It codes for CASSYISSSYGYTF.

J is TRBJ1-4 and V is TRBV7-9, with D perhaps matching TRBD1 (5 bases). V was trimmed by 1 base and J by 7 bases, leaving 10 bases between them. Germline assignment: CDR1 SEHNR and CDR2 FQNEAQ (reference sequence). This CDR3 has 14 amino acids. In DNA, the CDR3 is TGTGCCAGCAGCTTAGGGGGCATAGTTGAAAAACTGTTTTTT. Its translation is CASSLGGIVEKLFF. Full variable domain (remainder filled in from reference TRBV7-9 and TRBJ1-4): DTGVSQNPRHKITKRGQNVTFRCDPISEHNRLYWYRQTLGQGPEFLTYFQNEAQLEKSRLLSDRFSAERPKGSFSTLEIQRTEQGDSAMYLCASSLGGIVEKLFFGSGTQLSVL.

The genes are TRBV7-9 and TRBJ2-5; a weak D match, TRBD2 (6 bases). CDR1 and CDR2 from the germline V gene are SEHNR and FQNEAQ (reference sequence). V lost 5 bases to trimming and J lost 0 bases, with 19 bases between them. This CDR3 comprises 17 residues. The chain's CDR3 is CASSPGRGASYQETQYF. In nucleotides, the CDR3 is TGTGCCAGCAGCCCGGGGCGGGGAGCGTCGTACCAAGAGACCCAGTACTTC.

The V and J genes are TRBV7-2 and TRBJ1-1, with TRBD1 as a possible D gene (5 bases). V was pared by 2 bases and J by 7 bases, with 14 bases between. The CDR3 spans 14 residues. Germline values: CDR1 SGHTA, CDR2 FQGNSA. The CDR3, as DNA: TGTGCCAGCAGCTTAACGCGACAGCCCCATGAAGCTTTCTTT. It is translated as CASSLTRQPHEAFF.

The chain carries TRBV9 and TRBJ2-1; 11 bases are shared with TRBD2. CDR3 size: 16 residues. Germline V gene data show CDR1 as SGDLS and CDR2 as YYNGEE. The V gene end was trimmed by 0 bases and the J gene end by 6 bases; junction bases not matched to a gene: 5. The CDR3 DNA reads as TGTGCCAGCAGCGTAGGTGTAGCGGGGGGGACCAATGAGCAGTTCTTC. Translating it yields CASSVGVAGGTNEQFF.

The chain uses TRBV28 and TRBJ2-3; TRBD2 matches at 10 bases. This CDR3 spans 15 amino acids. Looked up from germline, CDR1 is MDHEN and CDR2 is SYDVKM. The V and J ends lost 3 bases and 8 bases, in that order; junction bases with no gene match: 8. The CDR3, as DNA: TGTGCCAGCAGTTTGCAAAGCGGGGGGGCGGCTACGCAGTATTTT. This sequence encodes CASSLQSGGAATQYF.

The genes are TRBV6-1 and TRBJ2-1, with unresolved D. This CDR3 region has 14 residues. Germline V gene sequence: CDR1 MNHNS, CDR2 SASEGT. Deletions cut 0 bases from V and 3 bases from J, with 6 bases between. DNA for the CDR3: TGTGCCAGCAGTGAAGCCCCCAACTACAATGAGCAGTTCTTC. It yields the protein CASSEAPNYNEQFF.

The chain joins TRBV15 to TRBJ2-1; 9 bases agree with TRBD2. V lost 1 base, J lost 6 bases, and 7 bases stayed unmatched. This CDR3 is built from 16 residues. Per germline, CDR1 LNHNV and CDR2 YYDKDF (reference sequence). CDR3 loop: CATSRGASGAPNEQFF. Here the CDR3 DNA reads TGTGCCACCAGCAGAGGGGCTAGCGGGGCCCCCAATGAGCAGTTCTTC.